Sequencing of this T cell receptor beta chain was carried out in a study of CD8 T cells in Susac syndrome. It was with random hexamers that 0.5 to 1 ug RNA was reverse transcribed. TCRdb itself ran the immunoSEQ multiplex PCR reads through MiXCR, one entry per CDR3 protein. The profile covers 170,000 or so distinct CDR3 sequences, with roughly 94% appearing a single time and approximately 0.11% taken by the ten largest. With respect to this clonotype: One junction end disagrees with the germline gene, perhaps due to a read error.

Germline assignment: CDR1 LNHNV and CDR2 YYDKDF (reference sequence). The CDR3 loop spans 15 amino acids. Sequences were obtained from CD4+ T cells from PBMCs. V usage is TRBV15 and J usage is TRBJ2-5; 7 nucleotides match TRBD2. This clonotype was obtained from a human donor with Susac syndrome. In nucleotides, the CDR3 is TGTGCCACCAGGAGAGCGGGGAGGGGTCAAGAGACCCAGTACTTC. Its protein product is CATRRAGRGQETQYF.